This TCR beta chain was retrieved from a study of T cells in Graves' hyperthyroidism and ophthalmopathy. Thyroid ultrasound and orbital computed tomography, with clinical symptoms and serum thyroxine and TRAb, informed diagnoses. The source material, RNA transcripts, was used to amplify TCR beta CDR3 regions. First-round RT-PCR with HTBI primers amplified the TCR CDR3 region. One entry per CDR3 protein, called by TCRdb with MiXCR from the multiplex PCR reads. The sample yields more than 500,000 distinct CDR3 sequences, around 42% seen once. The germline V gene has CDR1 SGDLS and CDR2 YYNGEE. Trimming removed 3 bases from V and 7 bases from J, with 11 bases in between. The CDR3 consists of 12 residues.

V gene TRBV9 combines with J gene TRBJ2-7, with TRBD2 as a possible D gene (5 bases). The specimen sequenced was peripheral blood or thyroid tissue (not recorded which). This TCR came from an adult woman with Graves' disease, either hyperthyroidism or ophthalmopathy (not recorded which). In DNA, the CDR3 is TGTGCCAGCAGCGATGACTCGGGGGAGCAGTACTTC. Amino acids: CASSDDSGEQYF.